This T cell receptor beta chain came from a study of shared clonotypes between healthy human individuals. After removal of 3 bases from V and 5 bases from J, the junction contained 8 bases not matched to a gene. Germline CDR1 and CDR2: SGHTA and FQGNSA. The CDR3 is 15 residues long. Profiled with immunoSEQ multiplex PCR; TCRdb holds only in-frame clones, not every one. The profile shows over a million clones, roughly 97% of them singletons. The receptor comes from a man in his thirties or forties in good health. The chain employs TRBV7-2 and TRBJ2-5; TRBD1 agrees at 8 bases. Material: naive CD4+ T cells sorted from blood. As for subset: CD45RA+ positively selected. Here the CDR3 DNA reads TGTGCCAGCAGCTTCGATCAGGGGGCGCCGGAGACCCAGTACTTC. Translated, it gives CASSFDQGAPETQYF.